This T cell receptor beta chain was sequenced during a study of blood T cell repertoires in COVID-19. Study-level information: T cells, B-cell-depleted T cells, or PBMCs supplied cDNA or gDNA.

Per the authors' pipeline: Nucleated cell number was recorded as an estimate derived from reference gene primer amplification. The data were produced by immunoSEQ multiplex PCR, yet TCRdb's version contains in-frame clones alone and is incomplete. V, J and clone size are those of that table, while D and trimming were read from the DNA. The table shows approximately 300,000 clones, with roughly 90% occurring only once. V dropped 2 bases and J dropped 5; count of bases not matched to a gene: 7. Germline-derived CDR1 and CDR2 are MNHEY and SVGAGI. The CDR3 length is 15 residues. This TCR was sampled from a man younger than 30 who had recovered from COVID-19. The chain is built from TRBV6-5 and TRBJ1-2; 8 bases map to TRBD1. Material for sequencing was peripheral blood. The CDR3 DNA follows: TGTGCCAGCAGTTACGGGCACCAGGGGGCTTATGGCTACACCTTC. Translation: CASSYGHQGAYGYTF.